These T cell receptor beta chains were read from a single sample in a study of blood T cell repertoires in COVID-19. This table comes from immunoSEQ multiplex PCR, and its TCRdb copy is limited to in-frame clones, with some not included. This table holds roughly 380,000 clones, about 85% found once. Sequenced: peripheral blood. These receptors came from a woman between 18 and 30 years old with acute or convalescent COVID-19. The CDR3 runs from the conserved cysteine through the conserved F or W. The D gene is left open where the match is weak. Only some rows state a clone size, as once, few, many or a class for expanded clones.

j_gene: TRBJ2-4; v_gene: TRBV6-5; abundance: few; d_gene: TRBD1; CDR3nt: TGTGCCAGCAGAAATGGACAGGGGGGCAAAAACATTCAGTACTTC; CDR3aa: CASRNGQGGKNIQYF
j_gene: TRBJ2-3; v_gene: TRBV7-2; abundance: few; d_gene: TRBD2; CDR3nt: TGTGCCAGCAGCTTAGGACTAGCGGGGGTCACAGATACGCAGTATTTT; CDR3aa: CASSLGLAGVTDTQYF
j_gene: TRBJ1-1; v_gene: TRBV7-2; abundance: .; d_gene: .; CDR3nt: TGTGCCAGCAGCTTACCCTGGGAGGGGGGCTGGAACACTGAAGCTTTCTTT; CDR3aa: CASSLPWEGGWNTEAFF
j_gene: TRBJ2-2; v_gene: TRBV2; abundance: .; d_gene: TRBD1; CDR3nt: TGTGCCAGCAGTGAAGCCGGACAGGGGAACGGGGAGCTGTTTTTT; CDR3aa: CASSEAGQGNGELFF
j_gene: TRBJ2-1; v_gene: TRBV5-1; abundance: .; d_gene: .; CDR3nt: TGCGCCAGCAGCTTGGATGCGGACTCCTACAATGAGCAGTTCTTC; CDR3aa: CASSLDADSYNEQFF
j_gene: TRBJ2-1; v_gene: TRBV2; abundance: .; d_gene: TRBD2; CDR3nt: TGTGCCAGCCACGCGGTAGCGGGATATATTGGGTTCTTC; CDR3aa: CASHAVAGYIGFF
j_gene: TRBJ2-1; v_gene: TRBV12-3/TRBV12-4; abundance: few; d_gene: .; CDR3nt: TGTGCCAGCAGGATGGGCCCCAATGAGCAGTTCTTC; CDR3aa: CASRMGPNEQFF
j_gene: TRBJ1-1; v_gene: TRBV20-1; abundance: .; d_gene: .; CDR3nt: TGCAGTGCTAGTGCTTCAGTGAACACTGAAGCTTTCTTT; CDR3aa: CSASASVNTEAFF
j_gene: TRBJ2-7; v_gene: TRBV5-3; abundance: .; d_gene: .; CDR3nt: TGTGCCAGAAGCTTGAGACAGGTCGGATACGAGCAGTACTTC; CDR3aa: CARSLRQVGYEQYF
j_gene: TRBJ1-3; v_gene: TRBV7-9; abundance: .; d_gene: .; CDR3nt: TGTGCCAGCAGCTTAGCGGGCGCACAGAGCTCTGGAAACACCATATATTTT; CDR3aa: CASSLAGAQSSGNTIYF
j_gene: TRBJ1-6; v_gene: TRBV2; abundance: .; d_gene: TRBD1; CDR3nt: TGTGCCAGCAGTGGGCCGATAGACAGGGAACCCTATAATTCACCCCTCCACTTT; CDR3aa: CASSGPIDREPYNSPLHF
j_gene: TRBJ1-3; v_gene: TRBV9; abundance: .; d_gene: .; CDR3nt: TGTGCCAGCAGCGTAGCTTCGGGGGGCTCCAGCTCTGGAAACACCATATATTTT; CDR3aa: CASSVASGGSSSGNTIYF
j_gene: TRBJ2-1; v_gene: TRBV6-1; abundance: once; d_gene: TRBD1; CDR3nt: TGTGCCAGCAGTGAAGGGGGGACAGCCTTCTACAATGAGCAGTTCTTC; CDR3aa: CASSEGGTAFYNEQFF
j_gene: TRBJ1-5; v_gene: TRBV18; abundance: .; d_gene: TRBD1; CDR3nt: TGTGCCAGCTCACATGGGACAGCAGCTTATAGCAATCAGCCCCAGCATTTT; CDR3aa: CASSHGTAAYSNQPQHF
j_gene: TRBJ1-2; v_gene: TRBV30; abundance: .; d_gene: .; CDR3nt: TGTGCCTGCGTACAGGGACGTGGCTACACCTTC; CDR3aa: CACVQGRGYTF
j_gene: TRBJ2-1; v_gene: TRBV5-1; abundance: .; d_gene: TRBD1; CDR3nt: TGCGCCAGCAGCTTCTTAACCGGGACAGGGTTCAATGAGCAGTTCTTC; CDR3aa: CASSFLTGTGFNEQFF
j_gene: TRBJ1-6; v_gene: TRBV15; abundance: .; d_gene: .; CDR3nt: TGTGCCACCAGCAGAGTTGCGGATTCACCCCTCCACTTT; CDR3aa: CATSRVADSPLHF
j_gene: TRBJ1-2; v_gene: TRBV28; abundance: .; d_gene: .; CDR3nt: TGTGCCAGCAGTTTAACGGGAGAAGGTGGCTACACCTTC; CDR3aa: CASSLTGEGGYTF
j_gene: TRBJ2-1; v_gene: TRBV19; abundance: .; d_gene: TRBD2; CDR3nt: TGTGCCACCCGAGGACTAGCGGGAGACGATGAGCAGTTCTTC; CDR3aa: CATRGLAGDDEQFF
j_gene: TRBJ1-2; v_gene: TRBV7-9; abundance: .; d_gene: .; CDR3nt: TGTGCCAGCTCAACATCCCACGGACGGGAAAGTTCTAACTATGGCTACACCTTC; CDR3aa: CASSTSHGRESSNYGYTF
j_gene: TRBJ1-1; v_gene: TRBV11-2; abundance: .; d_gene: .; CDR3nt: TGTGCCAGCAGCTTAGTCGAGAGGACTGAAGCTTTCTTT; CDR3aa: CASSLVERTEAFF
j_gene: TRBJ2-3; v_gene: TRBV7-9; abundance: .; d_gene: .; CDR3nt: TGTGCCAGCAGCTTAGGGCCCCGGCGGGGCACAGATACGCAGTATTTT; CDR3aa: CASSLGPRRGTDTQYF
j_gene: TRBJ2-7; v_gene: TRBV7-8; abundance: once; d_gene: TRBD1; CDR3nt: TGTGCCAGCAGTCATGGACAGGGCCCGGAGCAGTACTTC; CDR3aa: CASSHGQGPEQYF
j_gene: TRBJ2-3; v_gene: TRBV7-9; abundance: .; d_gene: .; CDR3nt: TGTGCCAGCAGCGAAGGGTTGAGTTGGGGGCTTAGCACAGATACGCAGTATTTT; CDR3aa: CASSEGLSWGLSTDTQYF
j_gene: TRBJ2-7; v_gene: TRBV4-1; abundance: .; d_gene: TRBD2; CDR3nt: TGCGCCAGCAGCCAAGACGGACTAGCGGCCTACGAGCAGTACTTC; CDR3aa: CASSQDGLAAYEQYF
j_gene: TRBJ1-6; v_gene: TRBV5-1; abundance: .; d_gene: TRBD1; CDR3nt: TGCGCCAGCAGTTCCGGGACAGGGGGCTTACCCCTCCACTTT; CDR3aa: CASSSGTGGLPLHF
j_gene: TRBJ2-7; v_gene: TRBV28; abundance: .; d_gene: .; CDR3nt: TGTGCCTCGATGGGGACATGGTCCCACGAGCAGTACTTC; CDR3aa: CASMGTWSHEQYF
j_gene: TRBJ2-7; v_gene: TRBV19; abundance: .; d_gene: .; CDR3nt: TGTGCCAGTAGTATGGGGGGTCCCTACGAGCAGTACTTC; CDR3aa: CASSMGGPYEQYF
j_gene: TRBJ1-2; v_gene: TRBV5-1; abundance: .; d_gene: .; CDR3nt: TGCGCCAGCAGCTTGGAGGTTATAGGGGGGGCCCCTAAGAGTGGCTACACCTTC; CDR3aa: CASSLEVIGGAPKSGYTF
j_gene: TRBJ1-5; v_gene: TRBV19; abundance: .; d_gene: .; CDR3nt: TGTGCCAGTAGTATCGCGGGGCAGGGCGATCAGCCCCAGCATTTT; CDR3aa: CASSIAGQGDQPQHF
j_gene: TRBJ1-6; v_gene: TRBV4-1; abundance: .; d_gene: .; CDR3nt: TGCGCCAGCATGCGATTTTGGCAAGCGGGGTCACCCCTCCACTTT; CDR3aa: CASMRFWQAGSPLHF
j_gene: TRBJ1-1; v_gene: TRBV6-5; abundance: .; d_gene: TRBD1; CDR3nt: TGTGCCAGCAGGAGCGAGACAGGGGGGTTGGGAGCTTTCTTT; CDR3aa: CASRSETGGLGAFF
j_gene: TRBJ2-1; v_gene: TRBV19; abundance: .; d_gene: .; CDR3nt: TGTGCCAGTACCAAGGGGGAGGGCCGCTACAATGAGCAGTTCTTC; CDR3aa: CASTKGEGRYNEQFF
j_gene: TRBJ1-2; v_gene: TRBV19; abundance: .; d_gene: .; CDR3nt: TGTGCCAGTAGGACGCGGGGGGAAGGCTACACCTTC; CDR3aa: CASRTRGEGYTF
j_gene: TRBJ1-1; v_gene: TRBV5-1; abundance: .; d_gene: TRBD1; CDR3nt: TGCGCCAGCAGCCCGGCGACAGGGGGCATTATGATAACCACTGAAGCTTTCTTT; CDR3aa: CASSPATGGIMITTEAFF
j_gene: TRBJ2-3; v_gene: TRBV2; abundance: .; d_gene: .; CDR3nt: TGTGCCAGCAAAGAGGGAGGAGGTACGGATACGCAGTATTTT; CDR3aa: CASKEGGGTDTQYF
j_gene: TRBJ1-1; v_gene: TRBV29-1; abundance: .; d_gene: .; CDR3nt: TGCAGCGGGAATGGGAGGGAAGCTGAAGCTTTCTTT; CDR3aa: CSGNGREAEAFF
j_gene: TRBJ1-1; v_gene: TRBV7-8; abundance: few; d_gene: .; CDR3nt: TGTGCCAGCAGCTTAAGAAGGGGGACACCGAACACTGAAGCTTTCTTT; CDR3aa: CASSLRRGTPNTEAFF
j_gene: TRBJ2-2; v_gene: TRBV7-2; abundance: .; d_gene: TRBD1; CDR3nt: TGTGCCAGCAGCTTAGGCCGGGGACAGGTCACCGGGGAGCTGTTTTTT; CDR3aa: CASSLGRGQVTGELFF
j_gene: TRBJ2-7; v_gene: TRBV10-3; abundance: .; d_gene: .; CDR3nt: TGTGCCATCAGTGAGAGGGACTCGGATAACGAGCAGTACTTC; CDR3aa: CAISERDSDNEQYF
j_gene: TRBJ2-1; v_gene: TRBV9; abundance: .; d_gene: TRBD2; CDR3nt: TGTGCCAGCAGCGACGGGATCGGGACTAGCTGGTTATCGGAGCAGTTCTTC; CDR3aa: CASSDGIGTSWLSEQFF